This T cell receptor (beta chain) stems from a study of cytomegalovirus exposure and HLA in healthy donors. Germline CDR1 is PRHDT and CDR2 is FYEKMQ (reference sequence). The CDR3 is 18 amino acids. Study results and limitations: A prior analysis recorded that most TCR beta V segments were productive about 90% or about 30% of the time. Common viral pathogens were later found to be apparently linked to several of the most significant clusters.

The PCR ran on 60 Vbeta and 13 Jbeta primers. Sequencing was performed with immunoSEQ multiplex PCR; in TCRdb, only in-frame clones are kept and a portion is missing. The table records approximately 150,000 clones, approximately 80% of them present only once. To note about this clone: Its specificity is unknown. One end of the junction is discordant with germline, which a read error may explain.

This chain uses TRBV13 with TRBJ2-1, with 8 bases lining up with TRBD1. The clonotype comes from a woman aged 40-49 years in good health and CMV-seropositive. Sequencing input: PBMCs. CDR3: CANSLGLSRDRLRGEQFF. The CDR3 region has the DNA TGTGCCAACAGCTTAGGCCTTTCAAGGGACAGGTTAAGGGGTGAGCAGTTCTTC. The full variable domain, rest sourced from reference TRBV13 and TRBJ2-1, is AAGVIQSPRHLIKEKRETATLKCYPIPRHDTVYWYQQGPGQDPQFLISFYEKMQSDKGSIPDRFSAQQFSDYHSELNMSSLELGDSALYFCANSLGLSRDRLRGEQFFGPGTRLTVL.